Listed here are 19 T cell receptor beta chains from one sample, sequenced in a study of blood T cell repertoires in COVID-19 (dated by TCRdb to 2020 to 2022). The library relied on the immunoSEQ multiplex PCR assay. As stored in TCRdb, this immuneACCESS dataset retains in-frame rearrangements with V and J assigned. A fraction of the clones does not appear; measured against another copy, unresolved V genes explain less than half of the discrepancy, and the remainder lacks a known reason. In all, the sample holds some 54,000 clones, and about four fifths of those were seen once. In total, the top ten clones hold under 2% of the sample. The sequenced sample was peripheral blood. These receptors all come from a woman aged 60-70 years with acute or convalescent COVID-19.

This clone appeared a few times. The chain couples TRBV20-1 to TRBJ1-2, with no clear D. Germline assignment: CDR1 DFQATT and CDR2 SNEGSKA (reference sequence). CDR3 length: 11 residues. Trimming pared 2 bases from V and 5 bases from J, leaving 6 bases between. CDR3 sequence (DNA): TGCAGTGCTAGACCTAGTTATGGCTACACCTTC. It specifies CSARPSYGYTF.

CDR3 nucleotides: TGTGCCAGCAGTTTGGGCGCGAACACTGAAGCTTTCTTT. It codes for CASSLGANTEAFF. The chain joins TRBV12-3 or TRBV12-4 to TRBJ1-1; D gene ambiguous. The CDR3 length is 13 residues. The V end was cut by 3 bases, the J end by 1 base, with 6 bases between.

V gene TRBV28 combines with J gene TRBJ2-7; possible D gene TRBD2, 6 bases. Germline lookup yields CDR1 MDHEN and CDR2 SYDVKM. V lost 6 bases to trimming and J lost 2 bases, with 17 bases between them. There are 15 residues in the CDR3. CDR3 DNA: TGTGCCAGCAGGCTTTATGGGGGGAAGACCTACGAGCAGTACTTC. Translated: CASRLYGGKTYEQYF.

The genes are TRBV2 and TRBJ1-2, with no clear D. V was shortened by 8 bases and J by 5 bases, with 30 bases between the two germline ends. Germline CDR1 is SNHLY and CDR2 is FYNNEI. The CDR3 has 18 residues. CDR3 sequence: CASSRQPQPGRSSYGYTF. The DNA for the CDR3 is TGTGCCAGCTCCCGGCAACCCCAGCCTGGGAGATCATCTTATGGCTACACCTTC.

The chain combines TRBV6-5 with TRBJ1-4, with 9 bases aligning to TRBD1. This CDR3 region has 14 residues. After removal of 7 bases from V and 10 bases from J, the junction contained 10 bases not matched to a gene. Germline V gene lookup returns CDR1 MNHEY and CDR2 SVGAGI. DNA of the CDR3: TGTGCCAGCACCGCGGACAGGGGAGTAGGAAAACTGTTTTTT. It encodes CASTADRGVGKLFF.

The CDR3 region has the DNA TGCAGCGTTCCCCAGGGGGCCAGGTTTGGCTACACCTTC. Amino acid sequence: CSVPQGARFGYTF. The V and J genes are TRBV29-1 and TRBJ1-2; 8 positions match TRBD1. The germline CDR1 and CDR2 sequences are SQVTM and ANQGSEA. With 5 bases clipped from V and 7 bases from J, the junction kept 9 bases outside the gene matches. This CDR3 spans 13 amino acids.

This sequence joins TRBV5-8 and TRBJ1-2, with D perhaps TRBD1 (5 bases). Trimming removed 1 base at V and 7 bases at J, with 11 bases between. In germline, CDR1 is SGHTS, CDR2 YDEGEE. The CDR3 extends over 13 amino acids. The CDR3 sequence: CASSLRRVGGYTF. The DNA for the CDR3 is TGTGCCAGCAGCTTGCGCAGGGTGGGTGGCTACACCTTC.

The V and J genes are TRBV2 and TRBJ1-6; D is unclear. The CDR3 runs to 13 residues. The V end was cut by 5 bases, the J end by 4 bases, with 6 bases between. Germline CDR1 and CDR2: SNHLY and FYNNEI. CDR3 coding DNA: TGTGCCAGCAGTCCCGGGTATAATTCACCCCTCCACTTT. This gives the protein CASSPGYNSPLHF.

CDR3: CASSLAGWQGYQPQHF. In DNA, the CDR3 is TGTGCCAGCAGCTTAGCAGGGTGGCAGGGTTATCAGCCCCAGCATTTT. The rearrangement uses TRBV7-2 and TRBJ1-5, with D tentatively TRBD1 (5 bases). Trimming shortened V by 0 bases and J by 5 bases, and 14 bases separated the two germline ends. The V gene's germline CDR1 is SGHTA and CDR2 FQGNSA. The CDR3 contains 16 residues.

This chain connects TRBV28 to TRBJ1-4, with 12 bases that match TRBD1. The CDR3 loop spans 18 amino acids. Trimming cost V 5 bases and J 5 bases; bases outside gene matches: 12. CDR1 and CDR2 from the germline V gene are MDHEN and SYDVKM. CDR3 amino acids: CASSRNAGTGGRNEKLFF. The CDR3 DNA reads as TGTGCCAGCAGTCGAAATGCCGGGACAGGGGGCCGGAATGAAAAACTGTTTTTT. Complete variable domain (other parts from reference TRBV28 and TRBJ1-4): DVKVTQSSRYLVKRTGEKVFLECVQDMDHENMFWYRQDPGLGLRLIYFSYDVKMKEKGDIPEGYSVSREKKERFSLILESASTNQTSMYLCASSRNAGTGGRNEKLFFGSGTQLSVL.

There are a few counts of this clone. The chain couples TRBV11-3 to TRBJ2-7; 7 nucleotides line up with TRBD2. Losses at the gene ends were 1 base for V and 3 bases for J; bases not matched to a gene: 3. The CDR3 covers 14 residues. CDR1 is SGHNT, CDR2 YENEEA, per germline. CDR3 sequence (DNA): TGTGCCAGCAGCTTAGGCGGGAGTAGCTACGAGCAGTACTTC. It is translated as CASSLGGSSYEQYF.

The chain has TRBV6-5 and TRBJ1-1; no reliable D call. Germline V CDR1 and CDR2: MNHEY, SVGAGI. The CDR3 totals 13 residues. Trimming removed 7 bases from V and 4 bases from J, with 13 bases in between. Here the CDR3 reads CASKGGDGTEAFF. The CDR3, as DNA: TGTGCCAGCAAAGGCGGCGATGGCACTGAAGCTTTCTTT.

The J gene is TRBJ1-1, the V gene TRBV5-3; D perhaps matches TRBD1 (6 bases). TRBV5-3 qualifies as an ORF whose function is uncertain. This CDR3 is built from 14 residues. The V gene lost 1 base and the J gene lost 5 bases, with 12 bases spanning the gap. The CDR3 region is CARSLYRANTEAFF. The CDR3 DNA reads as TGTGCCAGAAGCTTGTACAGGGCGAATACTGAAGCTTTCTTT.

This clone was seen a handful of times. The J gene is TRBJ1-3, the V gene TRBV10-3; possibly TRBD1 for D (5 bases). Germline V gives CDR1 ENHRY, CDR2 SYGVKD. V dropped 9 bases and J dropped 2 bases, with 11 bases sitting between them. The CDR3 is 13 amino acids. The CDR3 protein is CAIGEEAGNTIYF. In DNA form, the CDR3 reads TGTGCCATAGGGGAGGAGGCTGGAAACACCATATATTTT.

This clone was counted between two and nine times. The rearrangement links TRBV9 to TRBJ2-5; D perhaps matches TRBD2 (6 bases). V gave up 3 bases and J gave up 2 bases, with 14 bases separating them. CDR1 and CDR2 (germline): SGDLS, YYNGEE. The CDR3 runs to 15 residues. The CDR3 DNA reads TGTGCCAGCAGCGCTACTACTAGCCGTCAAGAGACCCAGTACTTC. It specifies CASSATTSRQETQYF.

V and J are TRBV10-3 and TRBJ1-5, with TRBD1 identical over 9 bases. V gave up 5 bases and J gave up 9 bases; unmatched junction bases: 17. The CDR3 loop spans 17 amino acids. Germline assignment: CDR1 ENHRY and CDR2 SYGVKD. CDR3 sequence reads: CAISKYPGQGKIGPQHF. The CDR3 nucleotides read TGTGCCATCAGTAAATATCCGGGACAGGGTAAGATTGGGCCCCAGCATTTT.

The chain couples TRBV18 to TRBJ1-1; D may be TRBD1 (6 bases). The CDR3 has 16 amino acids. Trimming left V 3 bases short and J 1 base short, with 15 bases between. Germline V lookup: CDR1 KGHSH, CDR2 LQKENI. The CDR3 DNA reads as TGTGCCAGCTCACCTAGCCGGACAGTGACGAACACTGAAGCTTTCTTT. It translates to CASSPSRTVTNTEAFF.

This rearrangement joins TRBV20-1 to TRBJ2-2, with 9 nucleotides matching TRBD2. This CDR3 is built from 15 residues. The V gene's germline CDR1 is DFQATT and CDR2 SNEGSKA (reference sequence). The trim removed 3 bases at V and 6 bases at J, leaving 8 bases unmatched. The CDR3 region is CSASAGTSTAGELFF. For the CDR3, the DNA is TGCAGTGCTAGTGCCGGGACTAGCACCGCCGGGGAGCTGTTTTTT.

The CDR3 bases are TGTGCCAGCATGTCTAGTATTAGAGCCAAAAACATTCAGTACTTC. It encodes CASMSSIRAKNIQYF. The V gene is TRBV28, the J gene TRBJ2-4; no definite D call. The CDR3 consists of 15 residues. V lost 7 bases and J 0 bases, leaving 13 bases between the germline ends. CDR1 is MDHEN, CDR2 SYDVKM, per germline.